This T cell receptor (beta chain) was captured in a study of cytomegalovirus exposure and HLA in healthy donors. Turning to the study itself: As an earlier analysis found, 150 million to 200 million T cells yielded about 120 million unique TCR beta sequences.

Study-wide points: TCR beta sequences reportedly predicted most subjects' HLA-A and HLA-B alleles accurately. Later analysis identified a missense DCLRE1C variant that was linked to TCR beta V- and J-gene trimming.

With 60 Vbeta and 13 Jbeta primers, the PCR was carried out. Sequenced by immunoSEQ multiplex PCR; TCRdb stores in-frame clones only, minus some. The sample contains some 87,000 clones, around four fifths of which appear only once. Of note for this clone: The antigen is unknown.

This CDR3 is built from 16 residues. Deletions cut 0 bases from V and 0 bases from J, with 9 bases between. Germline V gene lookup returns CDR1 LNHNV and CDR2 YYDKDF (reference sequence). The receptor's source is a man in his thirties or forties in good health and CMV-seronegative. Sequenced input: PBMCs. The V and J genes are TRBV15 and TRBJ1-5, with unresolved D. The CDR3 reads CATSRDPVNSNQPQHF. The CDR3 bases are TGTGCCACCAGCAGAGATCCAGTTAATAGCAATCAGCCCCAGCATTTT.